This T cell receptor (beta chain) is from a study of shared clonotypes between healthy human individuals. Study conclusions and caveats: Clonotypes not shared had lower generation probabilities than those common to all four donors.

The CDR3 contains 15 residues. Germline CDR1 SGHRS, CDR2 YFSETQ. Trimming pared 0 bases from V and 3 bases from J, leaving 11 bases between. The authors distributed each subset's genomic DNA evenly over several immunoSEQ plates. Template for every sorted-subset replicate PCR totaled around 200 ng DNA, approximately 30,000 T cell genomes. TCRdb keeps only in-frame clones here, not all; method: immunoSEQ multiplex PCR. The table lists around 1.4 million clones, less than 99% of them singletons. With respect to this clone: Antigen: not known.

The receptor was derived from a young man in good health. Sequenced: naive CD4+ T cells sorted from blood. Subset reported: CD45RA+ positively selected. The chain joins TRBV5-1 to TRBJ2-3, with D perhaps TRBD2 (6 bases). The CDR3, as DNA: TGCGCCAGCAGCTTGGATCCGGGAGTGACAGATACGCAGTATTTT. Its protein product is CASSLDPGVTDTQYF. The whole variable domain, remainder taken from reference TRBV5-1 and TRBJ2-3, is KAGVTQTPRYLIKTRGQQVTLSCSPISGHRSVSWYQQTPGQGLQFLFEYFSETQRNKGNFPGRFSGRQFSNSRSEMNVSTLELGDSALYLCASSLDPGVTDTQYFGPGTRLTVL.